This is a list of T cell receptor beta chains from one sample in a study of identical twins. Each CDR3 protein is one row after TCRdb ran MiXCR on the 5' RACE reads. This sample has more than 1.5 million distinct CDR3 sequences; roughly 35% occur once, and the top ten carry 0.25% to 0.3%. Sequenced: cord blood. These receptor sequences come from a newborn girl in good health. CDR3s include the opening cysteine and the closing phenylalanine or tryptophan. The order of the fields is V gene, CDR3 length, J gene, clone size, D gene, CDR3 DNA, CDR3 protein. A D gene is named only where the DNA matches it firmly. Not all rows give a size; the values are once, few, many and, for expanded clones, a class.

v_call: TRBV5-1
cdr3_length: 15
j_call: TRBJ2-2
clone_size: few
d_call: TRBD1
cdr3_nt: TGCGCCAGCAGCTTACAGGGGGAAGAGACCGGGGAGCTGTTTTTT
cdr3_aa: CASSLQGEETGELFF

v_call: TRBV9
cdr3_length: 13
j_call: TRBJ2-2
clone_size: NA
d_call: NA
cdr3_nt: TGTGCCAGCAGCGGTAAGAACACCGGGGAGCTGTTTTTT
cdr3_aa: CASSGKNTGELFF

v_call: TRBV4-2
cdr3_length: 13
j_call: TRBJ2-3
clone_size: many
d_call: TRBD1
cdr3_nt: TGTGCCAGCAGCCCGACAGGGCCAGATACGCAGTATTTT
cdr3_aa: CASSPTGPDTQYF

v_call: TRBV20-1
cdr3_length: 14
j_call: TRBJ2-6
clone_size: NA
d_call: TRBD1
cdr3_nt: TGCAGTGCCCTCGACAGGGGGCGCGAACTCGTCCCGACTTTC
cdr3_aa: CSALDRGRELVPTF

v_call: TRBV4-2
cdr3_length: 15
j_call: TRBJ2-5
clone_size: few
d_call: TRBD2
cdr3_nt: TGTGCCAGCAGCCCAGGACTAGTTCCTTACAATGAGCAGTACTTC
cdr3_aa: CASSPGLVPYNEQYF

v_call: TRBV14
cdr3_length: 16
j_call: TRBJ2-1
clone_size: NA
d_call: NA
cdr3_nt: TGTGCCAGCAGCCAAGACCTGGGACGGCTATACAATGAGCAGTTCTTC
cdr3_aa: CASSQDLGRLYNEQFF

v_call: TRBV6-6
cdr3_length: 13
j_call: TRBJ1-5
clone_size: many
d_call: NA
cdr3_nt: TGTGCCAGCAGTTACACGGGGAATCAGCCCCAGCATTTT
cdr3_aa: CASSYTGNQPQHF

v_call: TRBV20-1
cdr3_length: 13
j_call: TRBJ2-5
clone_size: few
d_call: NA
cdr3_nt: TGCAGTGCTAGTTCGAGCGGGCAAGAGACCCAGTACTTC
cdr3_aa: CSASSSGQETQYF

v_call: TRBV20-1
cdr3_length: 16
j_call: TRBJ2-5
clone_size: NA
d_call: TRBD2
cdr3_nt: TGCAGTGCTAGTCGGCTAGCGGGAGTCCTGGTGGAGACCCAGTACTTC
cdr3_aa: CSASRLAGVLVETQYF

v_call: TRBV27
cdr3_length: 13
j_call: TRBJ2-1
clone_size: NA
d_call: NA
cdr3_nt: TGTGCCAGCAGTAAGACAGAATACAATGAGCAGTTCTTC
cdr3_aa: CASSKTEYNEQFF

v_call: TRBV2
cdr3_length: 14
j_call: TRBJ2-3
clone_size: few
d_call: TRBD1
cdr3_nt: TGTGCCAGCGGGGACAGGACAGGGACAGATACGCAGTATTTT
cdr3_aa: CASGDRTGTDTQYF

v_call: TRBV28
cdr3_length: 14
j_call: TRBJ2-7
clone_size: NA
d_call: TRBD1
cdr3_nt: TGTGCCAGCAGTTTCGACAGGGACCCCTACGAGCAGTACTTC
cdr3_aa: CASSFDRDPYEQYF

v_call: TRBV10-3
cdr3_length: 16
j_call: TRBJ2-7
clone_size: NA
d_call: NA
cdr3_nt: TGTGCCATCAGTGAGCCCTTTACGACAGGCTCCTACGAGCAGTACTTC
cdr3_aa: CAISEPFTTGSYEQYF

v_call: TRBV7-9
cdr3_length: 19
j_call: TRBJ2-7
clone_size: few
d_call: NA
cdr3_nt: TGTGCCAGCAGCTTACGGGGGGCCGGAGAGCAGCCGGGGAACTACGAGCAGTACTTC
cdr3_aa: CASSLRGAGEQPGNYEQYF

v_call: TRBV5-1
cdr3_length: 14
j_call: TRBJ2-2
clone_size: NA
d_call: NA
cdr3_nt: TGCGCCAGCAGCTTGGACGGGGGTCCCGGGGAGCTGTTTTTT
cdr3_aa: CASSLDGGPGELFF

v_call: TRBV6-6
cdr3_length: 12
j_call: TRBJ1-5
clone_size: NA
d_call: NA
cdr3_nt: TGTGCCAGCCGGGGCCTTGGCCAGCCCCAGCATTTT
cdr3_aa: CASRGLGQPQHF

v_call: TRBV20-1
cdr3_length: 14
j_call: TRBJ2-3
clone_size: NA
d_call: NA
cdr3_nt: TGCAGTGCTAGTAGGGAGAGAGGCACAGATACGCAGTATTTT
cdr3_aa: CSASRERGTDTQYF

v_call: TRBV4-3
cdr3_length: 14
j_call: TRBJ2-7
clone_size: NA
d_call: TRBD1
cdr3_nt: TGCGCCAGCAGCCAGGGGACAGCAGACTACGAGCAGTACTTC
cdr3_aa: CASSQGTADYEQYF

v_call: TRBV25-1
cdr3_length: 11
j_call: TRBJ2-7
clone_size: NA
d_call: NA
cdr3_nt: TGTGCCAGCAGTGAATCTAACGAGCAGTACTTC
cdr3_aa: CASSESNEQYF

v_call: TRBV6-6
cdr3_length: 15
j_call: TRBJ1-2
clone_size: NA
d_call: NA
cdr3_nt: TGTGCCAGCAGTTATCCCACTCAAAAGGGACATGACTACACCTTC
cdr3_aa: CASSYPTQKGHDYTF

v_call: TRBV12-3/TRBV12-4
cdr3_length: 15
j_call: TRBJ2-1
clone_size: few
d_call: NA
cdr3_nt: TGTGCCAGCAGTTTAGCCTCTTCGACCGCGATCAGACAGTTCTTC
cdr3_aa: CASSLASSTAIRQFF

v_call: TRBV6-1
cdr3_length: 14
j_call: TRBJ1-2
clone_size: NA
d_call: NA
cdr3_nt: TGTGCCAGCAGTGAATGGCAACTGGACTATGGCTACACCTTC
cdr3_aa: CASSEWQLDYGYTF

v_call: TRBV2
cdr3_length: 14
j_call: TRBJ2-7
clone_size: NA
d_call: NA
cdr3_nt: TGTGCCAGCAGTGAACGGGGGTTTCTCTACGAGCAGTACTTC
cdr3_aa: CASSERGFLYEQYF

v_call: TRBV27
cdr3_length: 13
j_call: TRBJ2-1
clone_size: few
d_call: NA
cdr3_nt: TGTGCCAGCAGGGGGACTTACTACAATGAGCAGTTCTTC
cdr3_aa: CASRGTYYNEQFF

v_call: TRBV4-2
cdr3_length: 20
j_call: TRBJ2-4
clone_size: NA
d_call: TRBD2
cdr3_nt: TGTGCCAGCAGCCAAGACGCATTTACGACTAGCGGGTTAGCCAAAAACATTCAGTACTTC
cdr3_aa: CASSQDAFTTSGLAKNIQYF

v_call: TRBV4-1
cdr3_length: 14
j_call: TRBJ2-1
clone_size: NA
d_call: NA
cdr3_nt: TGCGCCAGCAGCCGTGGAGGGCGGGACAATGAGCAGTTCTTC
cdr3_aa: CASSRGGRDNEQFF

v_call: TRBV20-1
cdr3_length: 17
j_call: TRBJ2-7
clone_size: NA
d_call: TRBD2
cdr3_nt: TGCAGTGCTAGAGATTATTATGGGACTAGCGGGAGAAATGAGCAGTACTTC
cdr3_aa: CSARDYYGTSGRNEQYF

v_call: TRBV12-3/TRBV12-4
cdr3_length: 14
j_call: TRBJ2-7
clone_size: NA
d_call: NA
cdr3_nt: TGTGCCAGCACCCCATCCACCCCTACCTACGAGCAGTACTTC
cdr3_aa: CASTPSTPTYEQYF

v_call: TRBV6-6
cdr3_length: 15
j_call: TRBJ2-1
clone_size: few
d_call: NA
cdr3_nt: TGTGCCAGCAGGACCGGCGGGAACCGCCAGGGTGAGCAGTTCTTC
cdr3_aa: CASRTGGNRQGEQFF

v_call: TRBV20-1
cdr3_length: 12
j_call: TRBJ1-1
clone_size: few
d_call: NA
cdr3_nt: TGCAGTGCTAGATTACAGGGATTTGAAGCTTTCTTT
cdr3_aa: CSARLQGFEAFF

v_call: TRBV5-6
cdr3_length: 14
j_call: TRBJ1-1
clone_size: NA
d_call: NA
cdr3_nt: TGTGCCAGCAGCCCAGATCCAATGAACACTGAAGCTTTCTTT
cdr3_aa: CASSPDPMNTEAFF

v_call: TRBV4-2
cdr3_length: 19
j_call: TRBJ1-2
clone_size: once
d_call: NA
cdr3_nt: TGTGCCAGCAGCCAAGACCCACAGAGCAGCAGAGTGATCAACTATGGCTACACCTTC
cdr3_aa: CASSQDPQSSRVINYGYTF

v_call: TRBV7-9
cdr3_length: 15
j_call: TRBJ2-1
clone_size: NA
d_call: TRBD2
cdr3_nt: TGTGCCAGCAGCTTTCCGGGAGGAGATGACAATGAGCAGTTCTTC
cdr3_aa: CASSFPGGDDNEQFF

v_call: TRBV6-6
cdr3_length: 14
j_call: TRBJ1-2
clone_size: few
d_call: TRBD1
cdr3_nt: TGTGCCAGCAGTCCCCCGGACAGGGGCCTTGGCTACACCTTC
cdr3_aa: CASSPPDRGLGYTF

v_call: TRBV20-1
cdr3_length: 15
j_call: TRBJ2-7
clone_size: once
d_call: TRBD1
cdr3_nt: TGCAGTGCCACCGAGACCGGGACAGCTCCCTGCGAGCAGTACTTC
cdr3_aa: CSATETGTAPCEQYF

v_call: TRBV3-1
cdr3_length: 15
j_call: TRBJ1-4
clone_size: NA
d_call: NA
cdr3_nt: TGTGCCAGCAGCCAAGCTAGGGTAACTAATGAAAAACTGTTTTTT
cdr3_aa: CASSQARVTNEKLFF

v_call: TRBV9
cdr3_length: 16
j_call: TRBJ2-3
clone_size: NA
d_call: TRBD2
cdr3_nt: TGTGCCAGCAGCGTTCCAGCGGGGGGGCGCACAGATACGCAGTATTTT
cdr3_aa: CASSVPAGGRTDTQYF

v_call: TRBV5-1
cdr3_length: 13
j_call: TRBJ2-2
clone_size: NA
d_call: NA
cdr3_nt: TGCGCCAGCAGCTTGGAAGGTCCCACGGAGCTGTTTTTT
cdr3_aa: CASSLEGPTELFF

v_call: TRBV6-5
cdr3_length: 13
j_call: TRBJ2-4
clone_size: NA
d_call: NA
cdr3_nt: TGTGCCAGCAGTACGGGCTACCAAGACACCCAGTACTTC
cdr3_aa: CASSTGYQDTQYF

v_call: TRBV25-1
cdr3_length: 13
j_call: TRBJ1-6
clone_size: NA
d_call: NA
cdr3_nt: TGTGCCAGCAGTGCAACAGGGAAATCACCCCTCCACTTT
cdr3_aa: CASSATGKSPLHF

v_call: TRBV12-3/TRBV12-4
cdr3_length: 16
j_call: TRBJ2-2
clone_size: NA
d_call: NA
cdr3_nt: TGTGCCAGCAGCCCCCTAAGGGGCCCGAACACCGGGGAGCTGTTTTTT
cdr3_aa: CASSPLRGPNTGELFF

v_call: TRBV25-1
cdr3_length: 11
j_call: TRBJ1-1
clone_size: NA
d_call: NA
cdr3_nt: TGTGCCAGCAGTGAACGGACTGAAGCTTTCTTT
cdr3_aa: CASSERTEAFF

v_call: TRBV5-1
cdr3_length: 14
j_call: TRBJ1-2
clone_size: NA
d_call: NA
cdr3_nt: TGCGCCAGCAGCTTAAGTTCCCTTCTCTATGGCTACACCTTC
cdr3_aa: CASSLSSLLYGYTF

v_call: TRBV28
cdr3_length: 12
j_call: TRBJ2-7
clone_size: many
d_call: NA
cdr3_nt: TGTGCCTCCCTCACAGGGTCCTACGAGCAGTACTTC
cdr3_aa: CASLTGSYEQYF

v_call: TRBV6-1
cdr3_length: 15
j_call: TRBJ2-3
clone_size: NA
d_call: TRBD2
cdr3_nt: TGTGCCAGCAGTGCTAGCGGGGGGGCCGACGATACGCAGTATTTT
cdr3_aa: CASSASGGADDTQYF

v_call: TRBV12-3/TRBV12-4
cdr3_length: 12
j_call: TRBJ1-2
clone_size: many
d_call: NA
cdr3_nt: TGTGCCAGCAGTTCAAGGCCTTATGGCTACACCTTC
cdr3_aa: CASSSRPYGYTF

v_call: TRBV6-2/TRBV6-3
cdr3_length: 15
j_call: TRBJ2-5
clone_size: few
d_call: TRBD2
cdr3_nt: TGCGCCAGCAGTTCTACTAGCGGGAGGGCTAATGAGCAGTACTTC
cdr3_aa: CASSSTSGRANEQYF